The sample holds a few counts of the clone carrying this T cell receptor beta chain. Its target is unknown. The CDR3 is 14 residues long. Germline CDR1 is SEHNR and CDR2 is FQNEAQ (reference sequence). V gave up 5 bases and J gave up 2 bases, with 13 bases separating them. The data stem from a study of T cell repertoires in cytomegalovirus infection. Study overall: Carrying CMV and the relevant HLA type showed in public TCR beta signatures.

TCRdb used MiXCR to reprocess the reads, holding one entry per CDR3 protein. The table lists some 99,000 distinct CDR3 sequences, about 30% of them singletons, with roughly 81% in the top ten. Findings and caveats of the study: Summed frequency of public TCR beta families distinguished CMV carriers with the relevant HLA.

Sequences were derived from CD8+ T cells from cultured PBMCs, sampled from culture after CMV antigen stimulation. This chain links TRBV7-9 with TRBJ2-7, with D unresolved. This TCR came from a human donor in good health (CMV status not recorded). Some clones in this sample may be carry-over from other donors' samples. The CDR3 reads CASSHTSRTYEQYF. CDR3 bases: TGTGCCAGCAGCCACACCTCAAGGACCTACGAGCAGTACTTC.